A selection of T cell receptor beta chains follows, all from one sample in a study of blood T cell repertoires in COVID-19. The method was immunoSEQ multiplex PCR; TCRdb's version includes in-frame clones alone and lacks a portion of them. This sample has some 150,000 clones, with roughly 88% found just once. The sample consisted of peripheral blood. The receptors were sampled from a woman in her forties or fifties in a cohort sampled during active or convalescent COVID-19. Both conserved end residues are part of each CDR3. A D gene is named only where the DNA matches it firmly. Expanded clones get a size class; other rows say once, few or many, or leave the size out.

D	J	size	V	CDR3	DNA
TRBD1	TRBJ2-7	NA	TRBV19	CASRPRSTGGEQYF	TGTGCCAGTAGGCCCCGGTCGACAGGGGGCGAGCAGTACTTC
TRBD2	TRBJ2-2	few	TRBV3-1/TRBV3-2	CASSQFWTSGGTGELFF	TGTGCCAGCAGCCAATTCTGGACTAGCGGGGGTACCGGGGAGCTGTTTTTT
NA	TRBJ2-3	NA	TRBV5-6	CASSSRVTSTDTQYF	TGTGCCAGCAGCTCCCGGGTAACCAGCACAGATACGCAGTATTTT
TRBD2	TRBJ2-1	NA	TRBV4-1	CASSQDLRGFYNEQFF	TGCGCCAGCAGCCAAGATCTGCGGGGGTTCTACAATGAGCAGTTCTTC
TRBD1	TRBJ2-2	NA	TRBV10-3	CAISRTGVKTGELFF	TGTGCCATCAGTAGAACAGGGGTTAAAACCGGGGAGCTGTTTTTT
NA	TRBJ2-7	NA	TRBV4-2	CASSHSGPLGYEQYF	TGTGCCAGCAGCCATAGCGGTCCTCTAGGCTACGAGCAGTACTTC
TRBD1	TRBJ1-1	NA	TRBV19	CASTNTYRGLEDTEAFF	TGTGCCAGTACCAACACTTACAGGGGATTAGAGGACACTGAAGCTTTCTTT
NA	TRBJ2-5	NA	TRBV10-3	CAISDGLGTQYF	TGTGCCATCAGTGACGGACTGGGGACCCAGTACTTC
NA	TRBJ2-7	few	TRBV18	CASSPTAYEQYF	TGTGCCAGCTCACCGACAGCTTACGAGCAGTACTTC
TRBD1	TRBJ1-3	NA	TRBV5-1	CASSLGRTGGRNTIYF	TGCGCCAGCAGCTTGGGCCGGACAGGAGGTCGAAACACCATATATTTT
TRBD1	TRBJ1-5	NA	TRBV19	CASSPPGQSINQPQHF	TGTGCCAGTAGTCCTCCGGGACAGAGTATTAATCAGCCCCAGCATTTT
NA	TRBJ1-5	NA	TRBV7-2	CASSLRGSGNQPQHF	TGTGCCAGCAGCTTAAGGGGGTCGGGCAATCAGCCCCAGCATTTT
NA	TRBJ1-5	NA	TRBV19	CASTSGGGTINQPQHF	TGTGCCAGTACCTCGGGTGGAGGGACGATTAATCAGCCCCAGCATTTT
NA	TRBJ2-4	NA	TRBV4-2	CASSQSARGNIQYF	TGTGCCAGCAGCCAAAGCGCCAGGGGAAATATTCAGTACTTC
TRBD1	TRBJ1-5	NA	TRBV7-2	CASTVGTGTNQPQHF	TGTGCCAGCACCGTTGGGACAGGGACCAATCAGCCCCAGCATTTT
NA	TRBJ1-1	NA	TRBV29-1	CSADRFREAFF	TGCAGCGCTGACAGGTTCAGGGAAGCTTTCTTT
NA	TRBJ1-5	NA	TRBV7-9	CASSQGSGSNQPQHF	TGTGCCAGCAGTCAGGGATCTGGGAGCAATCAGCCCCAGCATTTT
TRBD2	TRBJ2-5	NA	TRBV3-1/TRBV3-2	CASSLRGALQETQYF	TGTGCCAGCAGCCTGCGGGGGGCCCTACAGGAGACCCAGTACTTC
NA	TRBJ2-2	few	TRBV7-6	CASSLVLAGGGELFF	TGTGCCAGCAGCTTAGTACTAGCCGGGGGCGGGGAGCTGTTTTTT
TRBD1	TRBJ1-4	once	TRBV6-6	CASLGQGGNEKLFF	TGTGCCAGCCTGGGACAGGGGGGAAATGAAAAACTGTTTTTT
NA	TRBJ1-6	NA	TRBV27	CASSSRAGRYNSPLHF	TGTGCCAGCAGTTCGAGGGCCGGGCGATATAATTCACCCCTCCACTTT
TRBD2	TRBJ2-3	NA	TRBV15	CATSGGGLAGSTDTQYF	TGTGCCACCAGCGGGGGAGGACTAGCGGGCAGCACAGATACGCAGTATTTT
NA	TRBJ2-5	few	TRBV3-1/TRBV3-2	CASSRGGGETQYF	TGTGCCAGCAGCAGGGGAGGCGGAGAGACCCAGTACTTC
TRBD1	TRBJ1-2	NA	TRBV12-3/TRBV12-4	CASSSQGANGYTF	TGTGCCAGCAGTTCCCAGGGGGCTAATGGCTACACCTTC
NA	TRBJ1-1	NA	TRBV7-6	CASSSLGHLQNTEAFF	TGTGCCAGCAGCTCCCTCGGACACCTCCAGAACACTGAAGCTTTCTTT
NA	TRBJ1-6	NA	TRBV11-2	CASSPQASYNSPLHF	TGTGCCAGCAGCCCCCAGGCCTCCTATAATTCACCCCTCCACTTT
TRBD1	TRBJ1-6	NA	TRBV10-3	CAISEGDSSYNSPLHF	TGTGCCATCAGTGAGGGGGACAGCTCCTATAATTCACCCCTCCACTTT
TRBD2	TRBJ2-1	NA	TRBV3-1/TRBV3-2	CASSQEGGGSYNEQFF	TGTGCCAGCAGCCAAGAGGGGGGGGGATCCTACAATGAGCAGTTCTTC
NA	TRBJ1-6	many	TRBV4-3	CASSQDREGSPLHF	TGCGCCAGCAGCCAAGACAGGGAGGGTTCACCCCTCCACTTT
NA	TRBJ2-3	NA	TRBV10-2	CASSAWTSTLTDTQYF	TGCGCCAGCAGTGCTTGGACTTCTACTCTCACAGATACGCAGTATTTT
TRBD1	TRBJ1-4	NA	TRBV29-1	CSVSQGNEKLFF	TGCAGCGTTTCACAGGGGAATGAAAAACTGTTTTTT
NA	TRBJ1-4	NA	TRBV28	CASSTPSGGAGEKLFF	TGTGCCAGCAGTACACCTTCCGGGGGGGCTGGTGAAAAACTGTTTTTT
NA	TRBJ2-5	NA	TRBV7-3	CASSLSSRAETQYF	TGTGCCAGCAGCTTATCGAGCAGGGCCGAGACCCAGTACTTC
NA	TRBJ2-2	NA	TRBV29-1	CSVDKNGAGTGELFF	TGCAGCGTGGATAAGAATGGGGCTGGCACCGGGGAGCTGTTTTTT
TRBD1	TRBJ2-5	once	TRBV5-1	CAGSDRGETQYF	TGCGCCGGGTCGGACAGGGGGGAGACCCAGTACTTC
TRBD2	TRBJ2-5	NA	TRBV19	CASSPGLAGQETQYF	TGTGCCAGTAGTCCGGGACTAGCGGGGCAAGAGACCCAGTACTTC
NA	TRBJ1-5	NA	TRBV21-1	CARPWRVTDFGPQHF	TGTGCCAGGCCCTGGAGGGTCACCGACTTCGGCCCCCAGCATTTT
NA	TRBJ1-5	NA	TRBV5-6	CASSRRQGNQPQHF	TGTGCCAGCAGCCGCAGACAGGGCAATCAGCCCCAGCATTTT
NA	TRBJ2-2	NA	TRBV6-7	CASNFIRRNTGELFF	TGTGCCAGCAACTTTATTAGGAGGAACACCGGGGAGCTGTTTTTT
TRBD2	TRBJ2-3	NA	TRBV7-8	CASSLDGGEIDTQYF	TGTGCCAGCAGCCTAGACGGGGGGGAAATAGATACGCAGTATTTT
TRBD2	TRBJ2-4	NA	TRBV23-1	CASSQWSGRLAKNIQYF	TGCGCCAGCAGTCAATGGAGCGGGAGACTAGCCAAAAACATTCAGTACTTC
NA	TRBJ2-7	NA	TRBV27	CASSLVGDNPPYEQYF	TGTGCCAGCAGTTTAGTGGGGGACAACCCTCCCTACGAGCAGTACTTC
NA	TRBJ2-7	NA	TRBV6-5	CASSRLQGYEQYF	TGTGCCAGCAGCCGCCTACAGGGATACGAGCAGTACTTC
NA	TRBJ2-3	NA	TRBV27	CASSFWGGQPDTQYF	TGTGCCAGCAGTTTTTGGGGGGGCCAGCCAGATACGCAGTATTTT
NA	TRBJ2-1	once	TRBV7-3	CASSLAGEGEQFF	TGTGCCAGCAGCCTAGCAGGGGAGGGTGAGCAGTTCTTC
TRBD1	TRBJ2-3	NA	TRBV7-3	CASSQDRGSDTQYF	TGTGCCAGCAGCCAAGACAGGGGCTCAGATACGCAGTATTTT
NA	TRBJ2-1	NA	TRBV6-5	CASSYSEGVYYNEQFF	TGTGCCAGCAGTTACTCAGAGGGAGTATACTACAATGAGCAGTTCTTC
NA	TRBJ1-5	NA	TRBV19	CASSDPAGALQPQHF	TGTGCCAGTTCCGACCCCGCAGGGGCACTCCAGCCCCAGCATTTT
TRBD1	TRBJ1-1	NA	TRBV2	CASSDRGMNTEAFF	TGTGCCAGCAGTGACAGGGGGATGAACACTGAAGCTTTCTTT
TRBD1	TRBJ1-5	NA	TRBV18	CASSPQGESNQPQHF	TGTGCCAGCTCACCTCAGGGGGAGAGCAATCAGCCCCAGCATTTT